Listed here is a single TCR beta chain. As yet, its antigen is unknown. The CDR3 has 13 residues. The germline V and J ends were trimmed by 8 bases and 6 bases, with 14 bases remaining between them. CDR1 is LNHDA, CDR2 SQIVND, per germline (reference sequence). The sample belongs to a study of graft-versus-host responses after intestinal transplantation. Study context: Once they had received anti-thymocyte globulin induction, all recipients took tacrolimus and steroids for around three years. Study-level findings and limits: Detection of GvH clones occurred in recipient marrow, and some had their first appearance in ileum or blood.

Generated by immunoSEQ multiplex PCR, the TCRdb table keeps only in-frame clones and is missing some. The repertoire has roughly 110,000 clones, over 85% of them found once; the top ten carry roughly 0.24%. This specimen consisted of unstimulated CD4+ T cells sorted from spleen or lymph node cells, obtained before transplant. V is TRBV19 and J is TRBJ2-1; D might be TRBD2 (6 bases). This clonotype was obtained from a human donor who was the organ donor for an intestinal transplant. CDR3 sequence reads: CASRDLGGNEQFF. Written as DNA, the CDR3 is TGTGCCAGTCGGGACCTGGGGGGCAATGAGCAGTTCTTC. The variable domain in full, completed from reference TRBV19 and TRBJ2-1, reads DGGITQSPKYLFRKEGQNVTLSCEQNLNHDAMYWYRQDPGQGLRLIYYSQIVNDFQKGDIAEGYSVSREKKESFPLTVTSAQKNPTAFYLCASRDLGGNEQFFGPGTRLTVL.